The 29 T cell receptor beta chains in this list originate from one sample, sequenced in a study of post-analysis software for immune sequencing data. TCR beta cDNA libraries included unique molecular identifiers. TCRdb independently ran MiXCR on the PCR reads; one entry per CDR3 protein. The sample consists of 750,000 to 950,000 distinct CDR3 sequences, roughly 46% of them appearing once. Their target antigens are unknown. Study-wide results and limits: Comparison of patients with controls showed roughly five TRBV segments more frequent in patients, TRBV5-6, TRBV5-1 and TRBV20-1 among them.

The sample taken for sequencing was blood. The receptor source for this set is a girl aged 10 to 17 with multiple sclerosis.

V gene TRBV28 combines with J gene TRBJ1-4; D is uncertain. The CDR3 contains 13 residues. CDR1 is MDHEN, CDR2 SYDVKM, per germline. The V end was cut by 4 bases, the J end by 8 bases, with 11 bases between. The CDR3 protein is CASSSIGGEKLFF. In DNA, the CDR3 is TGTGCCAGCAGTTCTATTGGAGGGGAAAAACTGTTTTTT. Filled out from reference TRBV28 and TRBJ1-4, the complete variable domain reads DVKVTQSSRYLVKRTGEKVFLECVQDMDHENMFWYRQDPGLGLRLIYFSYDVKMKEKGDIPEGYSVSREKKERFSLILESASTNQTSMYLCASSSIGGEKLFFGSGTQLSVL.

The V gene is TRBV29-1, the J gene TRBJ2-1; 12 bases line up with TRBD2. Germline CDR1 is SQVTM and CDR2 is ANQGSEA. This CDR3 is 14 amino acids long. Unmatched junction bases numbered 4, after V lost 3 bases and J lost 7 bases. CDR3 amino acids: CSVEGGTSGNEQFF. The DNA of the CDR3 is TGCAGCGTTGAGGGGGGGACTAGCGGGAATGAGCAGTTCTTC.

This chain links TRBV10-3 with TRBJ1-2, with no clear D. This CDR3 spans 14 amino acids. Trimming took off 0 bases at V and 6 bases at J, with 11 bases between the two ends. The V gene's germline CDR1 is ENHRY and CDR2 SYGVKD. The CDR3 reads CAISESGGPDGYTF. The CDR3 nucleotides read TGTGCCATCAGTGAGTCGGGAGGCCCGGATGGCTACACCTTC.

V gene TRBV29-1 combines with J gene TRBJ1-5; D gene uncertain. The CDR3 totals 11 residues. The V and J ends lost 4 bases and 9 bases respectively, with 10 bases between them. Germline V gives CDR1 SQVTM, CDR2 ANQGSEA. CDR3 amino acids: CSVGETRPQHF. The CDR3 nucleotides are TGCAGCGTTGGAGAGACCCGGCCCCAGCATTTT. Based on the CDR3 plus reference TRBV29-1 and TRBJ1-5, the full variable domain is SAVISQKPSRDICQRGTSLTIQCQVDSQVTMMFWYRQQPGQSLTLIATANQGSEATYESGFVIDKFPISRPNLTFSTLTVSNMSPEDSSIYLCSVGETRPQHFGDGTRLSIL.

This chain links TRBV9 with TRBJ2-5, with D possibly matching TRBD2 (6 bases). In germline, CDR1 is SGDLS, CDR2 YYNGEE. V was trimmed by 5 bases and J by 7 bases, leaving 12 bases between them. This CDR3 spans 12 amino acids. In DNA, the CDR3 is TGTGCCAGCAGGTCTACCGGGGGGACCCAGTACTTC. Protein sequence: CASRSTGGTQYF.

In this sample, this clonotype turned up once. CDR3 DNA: TGTGCCAGCAGCTTAGGGCAGTCAGACTCCTACGAGCAGTACTTC. Amino acid sequence: CASSLGQSDSYEQYF. V is TRBV7-9 and J is TRBJ2-7; unclear D gene. The germline CDR1 and CDR2 sequences are SEHNR and FQNEAQ (reference sequence). The CDR3 contains 15 residues. V lost 1 base, J lost 0 bases, and 10 bases lay in between.

This clonotype was seen a handful of times. The chain recombines TRBV6-5 with TRBJ1-5; D possibly corresponds to TRBD1 (6 bases). V lost 5 bases, J lost 7 bases, and 18 bases lay in between. The CDR3 runs 15 residues. Germline CDR1 and CDR2: MNHEY and SVGAGI. CDR3 amino acids: CASSRGPGGVQPQHF. CDR3 nucleotide sequence: TGTGCCAGCAGTCGGGGGCCGGGCGGTGTACAGCCCCAGCATTTT.

J is TRBJ2-3 and V is TRBV12-3 or TRBV12-4; 9 bases agree with TRBD1. The CDR3 loop spans 15 amino acids. V dropped 4 bases and J dropped 4; count of bases not matched to a gene: 6. The CDR3 nucleotides are TGTGCCAGCAGTTCCTACAGGGGGCGAGCAGATACGCAGTATTTT. Encoded protein: CASSSYRGRADTQYF.

The chain carries TRBV12-3 or TRBV12-4 and TRBJ2-1; 7 bases are shared with TRBD1. Germline trimming cut 4 bases from V and 6 bases from J; bases unmatched to any gene: 9. The CDR3 runs to 15 residues. The CDR3 coding sequence is TGTGCCAGCAGTTCTCCCAGGACAGGACCCAATGAGCAGTTCTTC. Its protein is CASSSPRTGPNEQFF.

This clonotype came up a few times. The chain employs TRBV11-2 and TRBJ2-3, with a tentative D call TRBD2 (6 bases). V was trimmed by 3 bases and J by 10 bases, leaving 11 bases between them. Germline V gene lookup returns CDR1 SGHAT and CDR2 FQNNGV. The length of the CDR3 is 12 residues. The CDR3 DNA follows: TGTGCCAGCAGCTTTAGCGGTCCTGCGCAGTATTTT. Translating it yields CASSFSGPAQYF. Supplemented by reference TRBV11-2 and TRBJ2-3, the full variable domain reads EAGVAQSPRYKIIEKRQSVAFWCNPISGHATLYWYQQILGQGPKLLIQFQNNGVVDDSQLPKDRFSAERLKGVDSTLKIQPAKLEDSAVYLCASSFSGPAQYFGPGTRLTVL.

The V call is TRBV9, the J call TRBJ2-1, with D possibly being TRBD1 (5 bases). Germline CDR1 reads SGDLS; CDR2 reads YYNGEE. The CDR3 runs to 15 residues. Trimming stripped 0 bases from V and 5 bases from J, with 12 bases between. DNA for the CDR3: TGTGCCAGCAGCGTAGGTGGCCAGGGCCACAATGAGCAGTTCTTC. Amino acid sequence: CASSVGGQGHNEQFF.

This clonotype was found a few times. V is TRBV7-6 and J is TRBJ2-5; TRBD2 might be the D (6 bases). The J call is uncertain, as TRBJ2-7 better fits the DNA end. This CDR3 spans 17 amino acids. Germline-derived CDR1 and CDR2 are SGHVS and FNYEAQ. CDR3 sequence (DNA): TGTGCCAGCAGCTTAGGAGGCTATACGCGGGGCAATTACGAGCAGTACTTC. Amino acids: CASSLGGYTRGNYEQYF.

The chain couples TRBV7-2 to TRBJ2-1; TRBD2 agrees at 7 bases. The CDR3 has 17 residues. The germline V gene encodes CDR1 SGHTA and CDR2 FQGNSA. The J segment lost 0 bases and the V segment lost 4 bases, leaving 9 bases of the junction unmatched. The CDR3 region is CASSSTWGGSSYNEQFF. In DNA form, the CDR3 reads TGTGCCAGCAGCTCGACGTGGGGCGGGAGCTCCTACAATGAGCAGTTCTTC.

The J gene is TRBJ2-1, the V gene TRBV20-1; D is perhaps TRBD2 (6 bases). Trimming shortened V by 3 bases and J by 4 bases, and 16 bases separated the two germline ends. Germline V lookup: CDR1 DFQATT, CDR2 SNEGSKA (reference sequence). The CDR3 extends over 15 amino acids. CDR3 DNA sequence: TGCAGTGCTAGGGGCGGGAACGCTAATTACAATGAGCAGTTCTTC. This encodes CSARGGNANYNEQFF.

V and J are TRBV2 and TRBJ2-7, with a possible D match to TRBD1 (6 bases). Trimming removed 7 bases at V and 0 bases at J, with 13 bases between. The CDR3 contains 14 residues. Germline loops: CDR1 SNHLY, CDR2 FYNNEI. As DNA, the CDR3 is TGTGCCAGCAAACAGGGAATTAGCTCCTACGAGCAGTACTTC. This gives the protein CASKQGISSYEQYF. The full variable domain, completed using reference TRBV2 and TRBJ2-7, is EPEVTQTPSHQVTQMGQEVILRCVPISNHLYFYWYRQILGQKVEFLVSFYNNEISEKSEIFDDQFSVERPDGSNFTLKIRSTKLEDSAMYFCASKQGISSYEQYFGPGTRLTVT.

This chain joins TRBV6-5 and TRBJ1-5; TRBD1 matches 7 bases. The CDR3 is 14 amino acids. The V gene end was trimmed by 6 bases and the J gene end by 4 bases; junction bases not matched to a gene: 6. Germline V gene lookup returns CDR1 MNHEY and CDR2 SVGAGI. The CDR3 DNA reads TGTGCCAGCAGGGGAACAGGGGTTAATCAGCCCCAGCATTTT. Amino acids: CASRGTGVNQPQHF.

This rearrangement joins TRBV20-1 to TRBJ2-1; D ambiguous. The germline V and J ends were trimmed by 0 bases and 0 bases, with 15 bases remaining between them. Germline CDR1 is DFQATT and CDR2 is SNEGSKA (reference sequence). CDR3 length: 17 residues. The CDR3 sequence: CSAREASSPSSYNEQFF. The CDR3 region has the DNA TGCAGTGCTAGAGAAGCCAGCTCCCCCAGCTCCTACAATGAGCAGTTCTTC.

The rearrangement joins TRBV20-1 to TRBJ2-1, with TRBD2 matching over 10 bases. The CDR3 loop spans 16 amino acids. J was trimmed by 0 bases and V by 1 base; bases with no gene match: 3. CDR1 is DFQATT and CDR2 is SNEGSKA in the germline V gene (reference sequence). The CDR3 DNA is TGCAGTGCTAGAGTTGCTAGCGGGAGCTCCTACAATGAGCAGTTCTTC. It encodes CSARVASGSSYNEQFF.

The rearrangement joins TRBV7-2 to TRBJ2-1, with D possibly called TRBD1 or TRBD2 (6 bases each). In germline, CDR1 is SGHTA, CDR2 FQGNSA. Trimming removed 2 bases at V and 9 bases at J, with 23 bases between. The CDR3 sequence is 17 residues long. CDR3 region: CASSLRTQLIEGGEQFF. Written as DNA, the CDR3 is TGTGCCAGCAGCTTACGCACTCAACTCATCGAGGGGGGTGAGCAGTTCTTC.

This clonotype was seen once. The gene calls are TRBV3-1 and TRBJ2-5; 13 nucleotides line up with TRBD2. This CDR3 has 16 amino acids. V lost 1 base and J lost 4; bases outside the gene matches: 3. Germline CDR1 is LGHDT and CDR2 is YNNKEL (reference sequence). CDR3 sequence reads: CASSQGLAGGLETQYF. The CDR3 DNA follows: TGTGCCAGCAGCCAAGGACTAGCGGGAGGACTAGAGACCCAGTACTTC.

This clonotype was seen only a few times. The rearrangement uses TRBV20-1 and TRBJ2-7; D is perhaps TRBD1 or TRBD2 (5 bases each). The V end was cut by 5 bases, the J end by 5 bases, with 13 bases between. The germline CDR1 and CDR2 sequences are DFQATT and SNEGSKA (reference sequence). There are 12 residues in the CDR3. CDR3 in DNA: TGCAGTGCTTGGGACCTCCCCAACGAGCAGTACTTC. Protein product: CSAWDLPNEQYF.

This clonotype was recorded at least ten times. The CDR3 DNA reads as TGTGCCAGCAGCGTAGCAGGGACAGCACGCTACGAGCAGTACTTC. Amino acid sequence: CASSVAGTARYEQYF. The rearrangement links TRBV9 to TRBJ2-7; 7 bases are a match to TRBD1. CDR3 length equals 15 residues. Germline CDR1 reads SGDLS; CDR2 reads YYNGEE. With V trimmed by 0 bases and J by 3 bases, 6 bases remained unmatched.

This clonotype was detected ten times or more. V and J are TRBV12-3 or TRBV12-4 and TRBJ1-5; D may be TRBD1 (5 bases). The CDR3 sequence is 14 residues long. The V end lost 2 bases, the J end lost 2 bases, and 7 bases lay between the germline ends. The CDR3 DNA follows: TGTGCCAGCAGTTTACAGGGAGGCAATCAGCCCCAGCATTTT. Translated, it gives CASSLQGGNQPQHF.

The chain couples TRBV15 to TRBJ2-1; D may be TRBD2 (6 bases). The CDR3 consists of 18 residues. In germline, CDR1 is LNHNV, CDR2 YYDKDF (reference sequence). V was trimmed by 0 bases and J by 0 bases, leaving 15 bases between them. DNA for the CDR3: TGTGCCACCAGCAGAGATCCGGTTGGTAGCGGCTCCTACAATGAGCAGTTCTTC. Its translation is CATSRDPVGSGSYNEQFF.

V usage is TRBV29-1 and J usage is TRBJ1-1; a weak D match, TRBD1 (5 bases). Trimming took off 1 base at V and 5 bases at J, with 23 bases between the two ends. Germline lookup yields CDR1 SQVTM and CDR2 ANQGSEA. The CDR3 loop spans 17 amino acids. CDR3 nucleotide sequence: TGCAGCGTTGAAGGGGACCCCCATGGAGGGTCCGGGACTGAAGCTTTCTTT. Protein product: CSVEGDPHGGSGTEAFF.

The CDR3 here is CASSFENGGEQFF. The CDR3 nucleotides are TGTGCCAGCAGCTTTGAAAACGGGGGGGAGCAGTTCTTC. This sequence joins TRBV7-9 and TRBJ2-1; 7 bases line up with TRBD2. Germline values: CDR1 SEHNR, CDR2 FQNEAQ (reference sequence). The CDR3 has 13 residues. V gave up 3 bases and J gave up 10 bases; unmatched junction bases: 6. Variable domain in full (rest from reference TRBV7-9 and TRBJ2-1): DTGVSQNPRHKITKRGQNVTFRCDPISEHNRLYWYRQTLGQGPEFLTYFQNEAQLEKSRLLSDRFSAERPKGSFSTLEIQRTEQGDSAMYLCASSFENGGEQFFGPGTRLTVL.

V and J are TRBV12-3 or TRBV12-4 and TRBJ2-7; D may be TRBD1 (6 bases). This CDR3 has 14 residues. The germline V and J ends were trimmed by 6 bases and 6 bases, with 18 bases remaining between them. CDR3 nucleotide sequence: TGTGCCAGCAGGTTTGGCAACAGGGTCGGCGAGCAGTACTTC. Residues: CASRFGNRVGEQYF.

This chain joins TRBV20-1 and TRBJ2-5; D is unclear. The CDR3 sequence is 11 residues long. Trimming removed 3 bases at V and 11 bases at J, with 13 bases between. Per germline, CDR1 DFQATT and CDR2 SNEGSKA (reference sequence). CDR3 sequence reads: CSAREAGEQYF. CDR3 coding DNA: TGCAGTGCTAGGGAAGCCGGTGAGCAGTACTTC.

This chain connects TRBV20-1 to TRBJ1-6; 9 positions match TRBD1. V lost 5 bases, J lost 9 bases, and 8 bases stayed unmatched. The germline V gene encodes CDR1 DFQATT and CDR2 SNEGSKA (reference sequence). The CDR3 sequence is 14 residues long. In DNA form, the CDR3 reads TGCAGTGCTTACCCGGGACAGGGAATTTCACCCCTCCACTTT. Translated: CSAYPGQGISPLHF.